This T cell receptor (delta chain) comes out of a study of DNA immune sequencing with unique molecular identifiers (dated by TCRdb to 2020 to 2021). Background on the whole study: Immunomagnetic cell separation was used to enrich gammadelta T cells from buffy coats, and the genomic DNA of the enriched gammadelta T cells was sequenced. Healthy individuals were used as donors, and sorted peripheral blood gammadelta T cells were profiled from around 10 of these donors. To compare enriched with non-enriched material, about 95 ng of enriched gammadelta T-cell DNA and approximately 0.94 ug of non-enriched PBMC DNA were sequenced. The study developed and validated an ultrasensitive DNA-based TRD repertoire sequencing method using PCR-introduced unique molecular identifiers. Validation of the sequencing method was done both on synthetic reference molecules and on blood samples taken from healthy individuals. Fluorescence-activated cell sorting was used to enrich gammadelta T cells from PBMC of nine to ten healthy individuals.

This clone occurred a few times. The antigen this receptor binds is unknown. A read error likely explains why the TCRdb protein, taken from a much larger clone, differs from this DNA's translation at residue 13; the protein shown is translated from the DNA. The research as a whole found: The primer-based approach cannot detect novel TRD sequences that are not targeted by the primers. Among clonotypes in healthy donors, the most frequent TRD rearrangement was TRDV2 paired with TRDJ1. TRD repertoire diversity varied between healthy donors, with several donors highly oligoclonal where top 5 clonotypes exceeded half of productive molecules.

Unmatched junction bases come to 20, with V trimmed by 6 bases and J by 1 base. The CDR3 goes from the cysteine to the phenylalanine over 19 residues. The entry retains the CDR3 DNA only, 57 bases that are in frame from base 1. CDR1 GEAIGNYY and CDR2 EKD are derived from the germline V gene. Libraries came from multiplex PCR. A 32-plex assay, with primers for all 8 TRDV and 4 TRDJ genes spanning the CDR3, was used to amplify the genomic DNA. A 12-nucleotide UMI was attached over roughly 3 barcoding PCR cycles, and a second PCR was then run with Illumina adapter primers. AMPure XP beads were used to purify the libraries, whose quality was checked on a Fragment Analyzer using the HS NGS Fragment kit. An Illumina MiniSeq mid-output kit with roughly 20% PhiX and 150 cycles of paired-end reads was used for sequencing. As for how the authors treated the data: MIGEC version 1.2.9 was used to process the reads, grouping the reads by UMI and building error-corrected consensus sequences. For post-processing, modified scripts from VDJtools version 1.2.1 were used together with the tcR R package. TCRdb reanalyzed the public reads with the CATT caller, and identical DNA sequences were merged afterwards. For this entry, the V and J calls and clone size follow TCRdb and not the study's own pipeline. This sample lists 4,000 to 5,500 delta-chain clones; roughly 11% were detected once. The top ten clones comprise 53% of the sample.

This sequence was found in a human donor in good health. The sequenced material came from gamma-delta T cells enriched from blood buffy coat, or unenriched PBMCs (not recorded which). The chain is encoded by TRDV2 joined to TRDJ1; 9 nucleotides in the junction match TRDD3. CDR3 region: CACSPLRPGVGDSTDKLIF. The sequenced DNA is TGTGCCTGTTCCCCGCTACGGCCGGGGGTGGGGGATAGCACCGATAAACTCATCTTT.